Given below is one T cell receptor (beta chain) in context. The sample originates from a study of shared clonotypes between healthy human individuals. The germline gives CDR1 MNHEY, CDR2 SVGAGI. The CDR3 is 13 residues long. Between the trimmed V and J ends, which lost 0 bases and 7 bases, there was a span of 6 bases. Sorted subsets were amplified in replicate PCRs using about 210 ng DNA, roughly 30,000 T cell genomes. The data were produced by immunoSEQ multiplex PCR, yet TCRdb's version contains in-frame clones alone and is incomplete. The table has about 980,000 clones, approximately 80% seen once.

The sample taken for sequencing was memory CD4+ T cells sorted from blood. Subset here: CD45RA-negative fraction. The chain is built from TRBV6-5 and TRBJ1-4; no clear D. The clonotype comes from a man younger than 35 in good health. The CDR3 sequence: CASSYSASEKLFF. Here the CDR3 DNA reads TGTGCCAGCAGTTACTCGGCTAGTGAAAAACTGTTTTTT.